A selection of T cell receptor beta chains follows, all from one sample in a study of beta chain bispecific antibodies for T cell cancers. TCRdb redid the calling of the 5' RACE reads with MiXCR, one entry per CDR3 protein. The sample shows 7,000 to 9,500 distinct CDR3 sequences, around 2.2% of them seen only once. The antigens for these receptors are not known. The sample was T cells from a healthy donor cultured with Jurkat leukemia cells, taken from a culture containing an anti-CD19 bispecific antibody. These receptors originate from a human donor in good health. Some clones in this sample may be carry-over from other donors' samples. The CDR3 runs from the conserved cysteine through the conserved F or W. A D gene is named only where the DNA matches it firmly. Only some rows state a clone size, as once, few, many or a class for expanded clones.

CDR3: CSVRERTEAFF; DNA: TGCAGCGTCAGAGAGAGGACTGAAGCTTTCTTT; V: TRBV29-1; size: many; D: .; J: TRBJ1-1
CDR3: CSARDTTLSSSGNQPQHF; DNA: TGCAGTGCTAGAGACACCACGTTATCCTCTTCGGGCAATCAGCCCCAGCATTTT; V: TRBV20-1; size: many; D: .; J: TRBJ1-5
CDR3: CASSLGYGANVLTF; DNA: TGTGCCAGCAGCCTAGGGTATGGGGCCAACGTCCTGACTTTC; V: TRBV7-6; size: many; D: .; J: TRBJ2-6
CDR3: CAINPTGKSTEAFF; DNA: TGTGCCATCAATCCGACAGGGAAGAGCACTGAAGCTTTCTTT; V: TRBV10-3; size: many; D: TRBD1; J: TRBJ1-1
CDR3: CASSLYPGQGREKLFF; DNA: TGTGCCAGCAGTTTATATCCGGGACAGGGGCGGGAAAAACTGTTTTTT; V: TRBV12-3/TRBV12-4; size: many; D: TRBD1; J: TRBJ1-4
CDR3: CASSYSSDTKTQFF; DNA: TGTGCCAGCAGTTACTCTAGTGACACCAAGACGCAGTTCTTC; V: TRBV6-6; size: many; D: .; J: TRBJ2-1
CDR3: CASTPQWGYSNQPQHF; DNA: TGTGCCAGTACCCCCCAATGGGGTTATAGCAATCAGCCCCAGCATTTT; V: TRBV19; size: many; D: .; J: TRBJ1-5
CDR3: CASSIRVGTEQYF; DNA: TGTGCCAGCAGCATCAGGGTAGGGACAGAGCAGTACTTC; V: TRBV7-8; size: many; D: .; J: TRBJ2-7
CDR3: CASSLVGGNYGYTF; DNA: TGTGCCAGCAGCTTAGTCGGAGGAAACTATGGCTACACCTTC; V: TRBV7-9; size: .; D: .; J: TRBJ1-2
CDR3: CASSPYSGGGETQYF; DNA: TGTGCCAGCAGCCCCTATAGCGGGGGAGGAGAGACCCAGTACTTC; V: TRBV7-8; size: few; D: TRBD2; J: TRBJ2-5
CDR3: CAISESMAGSYNEQFF; DNA: TGTGCCATCAGTGAGTCGATGGCCGGCTCCTACAATGAGCAGTTCTTC; V: TRBV10-3; size: many; D: .; J: TRBJ2-1
CDR3: CSARGQGITGELFF; DNA: TGCAGTGCTAGGGGACAGGGGATCACCGGGGAGCTGTTTTTT; V: TRBV20-1; size: many; D: TRBD1; J: TRBJ2-2
CDR3: CASSEYLQGGGETQYF; DNA: TGTGCCAGCAGTGAATATCTCCAGGGAGGCGGGGAGACCCAGTACTTC; V: TRBV25-1; size: many; D: .; J: TRBJ2-5
CDR3: CASSPPGEGETEAFF; DNA: TGTGCCAGCAGCCCTCCCGGGGAGGGAGAGACTGAAGCTTTCTTT; V: TRBV11-2; size: medium-sized; D: .; J: TRBJ1-1
CDR3: CASSLDWAGVYTDTQYF; DNA: TGTGCCAGCAGCTTAGATTGGGCGGGGGTGTACACAGATACGCAGTATTTT; V: TRBV11-2; size: many; D: TRBD2; J: TRBJ2-3
CDR3: CASSLKATGYEQYF; DNA: TGTGCCAGCAGTTTAAAGGCTACGGGATACGAGCAGTACTTC; V: TRBV27; size: many; D: .; J: TRBJ2-7
CDR3: CASNPGQGAPGEQYF; DNA: TGTGCCAGCAACCCGGGCCAGGGGGCTCCGGGTGAGCAGTACTTC; V: TRBV6-6; size: few; D: TRBD1; J: TRBJ2-7
CDR3: CASSPRSYNEQFF; DNA: TGTGCCAGCAGCCCCCGCTCCTACAATGAGCAGTTCTTC; V: TRBV7-9; size: many; D: .; J: TRBJ2-1
CDR3: CASSFLVRVEQYF; DNA: TGTGCCAGCAGCTTCCTAGTCAGGGTCGAGCAGTACTTC; V: TRBV5-5; size: many; D: .; J: TRBJ2-7
CDR3: CASTRDVGDGYTF; DNA: TGTGCCAGCACCAGGGACGTGGGAGATGGCTACACCTTC; V: TRBV6-5; size: many; D: .; J: TRBJ1-2
CDR3: CASSSLQGSNQPQHF; DNA: TGTGCCAGCAGCAGCCTACAGGGGAGCAATCAGCCCCAGCATTTT; V: TRBV5-5; size: many; D: TRBD1; J: TRBJ1-5
CDR3: CASSSRDRETYNEQFF; DNA: TGTGCCAGCAGCTCCCGCGACAGGGAAACTTACAATGAGCAGTTCTTC; V: TRBV11-2; size: few; D: TRBD1; J: TRBJ2-1
CDR3: CASSLVLAGYNEQFF; DNA: TGCGCCAGCAGCTTGGTATTAGCGGGCTACAATGAGCAGTTCTTC; V: TRBV5-1; size: many; D: TRBD2; J: TRBJ2-1
CDR3: CASSINDVAYEQYF; DNA: TGTGCCAGTAGTATAAACGACGTCGCCTACGAGCAGTACTTC; V: TRBV19; size: many; D: .; J: TRBJ2-7
CDR3: CASSLEAGGLLSYEQYF; DNA: TGTGCCAGCAGCTTAGAGGCGGGGGGGCTTCTCTCCTACGAGCAGTACTTC; V: TRBV7-8; size: many; D: TRBD2; J: TRBJ2-7
CDR3: CASSPGLAGSHEQFF; DNA: TGCGCCAGCAGCCCGGGACTAGCGGGGTCGCACGAGCAGTTCTTC; V: TRBV5-1; size: many; D: TRBD2; J: TRBJ2-1
CDR3: CASSLTGGQETQYF; DNA: TGTGCCAGCAGCTTAACCGGGGGACAAGAGACCCAGTACTTC; V: TRBV7-2; size: many; D: .; J: TRBJ2-5
CDR3: CASSLAVDTEAFF; DNA: TGCGCCAGCAGCTTGGCGGTAGACACTGAAGCTTTCTTT; V: TRBV5-1; size: many; D: .; J: TRBJ1-1
CDR3: CASSPYSRDAQYF; DNA: TGTGCCAGCAGCCCCTACTCAAGAGACGCGCAGTATTTT; V: TRBV5-6; size: many; D: .; J: TRBJ2-3